This T cell receptor (beta chain) was recorded in a study of chemoradiotherapy in HPV16-positive cancers. The data were produced by immunoSEQ multiplex PCR, yet TCRdb's version contains in-frame clones alone and is incomplete. Of 9,000 to 15,000 clones in the sample, roughly 77% were seen once. In germline, CDR1 is MNHEY, CDR2 SMNVEV (reference sequence). This CDR3 contains 13 residues. The V end was cut by 5 bases, the J end by 4 bases, with 9 bases between. This chain uses TRBV27 with TRBJ2-1; TRBD1 is a possible D gene (5 bases). Sampling was carried out from a patient who underwent chemoradiotherapy. The sequence came from a human donor with HPV-associated anogenital cancer. The CDR3 DNA follows: TGTGCCAGCAGTCGCAGGGTATACAATGAGCAGTTCTTC. It translates to CASSRRVYNEQFF.